This entry lists 18 T cell receptor beta chains sequenced from one sample in a study of shared clonotypes between healthy human individuals. Clones were sequenced by immunoSEQ multiplex PCR, and TCRdb holds only the in-frame ones, with some missing. The sample lists about 2.4 million clones, over 85% occurring once. The sequenced sample consisted of naive CD4+ T cells from PBMCs. Subset of the sample: CD45RA+ positively selected. All receptors derive from a man aged 18 to 29 in good health. Some clones in this sample may be carry-over from other donors' samples.

The J gene is TRBJ1-1, the V gene TRBV7-9; TRBD1 matches 7 bases. CDR1 is SEHNR and CDR2 is FQNEAQ in the germline V gene (reference sequence). The ends lost 0 bases at V and 1 base at J; junction bases unmatched: 5. The CDR3 is 16 residues long. CDR3 sequence (DNA): TGTGCCAGCAGCTTAGCCGGGGAGGGGGCGAACACTGAAGCTTTCTTT. Its translation: CASSLAGEGANTEAFF.

V usage is TRBV27 and J usage is TRBJ1-3; D call uncertain. CDR1 MNHEY and CDR2 SMNVEV come from the germline V gene (reference sequence). The V and J ends lost 4 bases and 2 bases respectively, with 6 bases between them. CDR3 length: 13 amino acids. The CDR3 loop reads CASSSIPGNTIYF. The DNA for the CDR3 is TGTGCCAGCAGTTCCATACCTGGAAACACCATATATTTT.

The chain recombines TRBV30 with TRBJ1-3, with D possibly being TRBD1 (5 bases). The V and J ends lost 3 bases and 1 base respectively, with 10 bases between them. The CDR3 runs to 14 residues. Germline CDR1 is GTSNPN and CDR2 is SVGIG (reference sequence). The CDR3 DNA reads TGTGCCTGGAGGTTAAGGACATCTGGAAACACCATATATTTT. Translated, it gives CAWRLRTSGNTIYF.

The CDR3 spells CASSVDMWATEAFF. The CDR3 DNA reads as TGTGCCAGCAGCGTAGATATGTGGGCCACTGAAGCTTTCTTT. The chain joins TRBV9 to TRBJ1-1; unclear D gene. The CDR3 loop spans 14 amino acids. Per the germline V gene, CDR1 is SGDLS and CDR2 is YYNGEE. The V gene lost 0 bases and the J gene lost 4 bases, with 10 bases spanning the gap.

About this clone itself: Additional DNA sequences in this sample encode the identical CDR3. The CDR3 nucleotides are TGTGCCAGCAGTTACGGGACAGGGGGCTACGAGCAGTACTTC. It specifies CASSYGTGGYEQYF. The genes are TRBV6-5 and TRBJ2-7; 11 bases line up with TRBD1. The V and J ends lost 2 bases and 3 bases, in that order; junction bases with no gene match: 0. Germline values: CDR1 MNHEY, CDR2 SVGAGI. This CDR3 comprises 14 residues.

The CDR3 sequence is CAWRKVNRDTEAFF. CDR3 sequence (DNA): TGTGCCTGGAGGAAGGTGAACAGGGACACTGAAGCTTTCTTT. The genes are TRBV30 and TRBJ1-1, with TRBD1 as a possible D gene (6 bases). The CDR3 loop spans 14 amino acids. Trimming pared 3 bases from V and 3 bases from J, leaving 14 bases between. The V gene's germline CDR1 is GTSNPN and CDR2 SVGIG (reference sequence).

The chain employs TRBV4-3 and TRBJ1-4; TRBD1 matches 7 bases. Germline CDR1 reads LGHNA; CDR2 reads YSLEER. The CDR3 spans 15 residues. V lost 1 base to trimming and J lost 7 bases; unmatched junction nucleotides: 6. This CDR3 is CASSQGRDRAEKLFF. CDR3 coding DNA: TGCGCCAGCAGCCAAGGGCGGGACAGAGCTGAAAAACTGTTTTTT.

The chain links TRBV11-2 to TRBJ2-7; D gene uncertain. The CDR3 is 11 amino acids. V was pared by 1 base and J by 6 bases, with 4 bases between. Per germline, CDR1 SGHAT and CDR2 FQNNGV. For the CDR3, the DNA is TGTGCCAGCAGCTTAGTTGCCGAGCAGTACTTC. Translated, it gives CASSLVAEQYF.

The genes are TRBV2 and TRBJ1-2; 8 bases line up with TRBD1. V was clipped by 6 bases and J by 8 bases; unmatched bases: 8. CDR3 length: 13 amino acids. Germline values: CDR1 SNHLY, CDR2 FYNNEI. The CDR3 is CASRQGEDRGYTF. In nucleotides, the CDR3 is TGTGCCAGCAGACAGGGGGAAGATCGCGGCTACACCTTC.

The gene calls are TRBV9 and TRBJ2-5; D not resolved. The CDR3 sequence is 14 residues long. Germline CDR1 and CDR2: SGDLS and YYNGEE. Deletions cut 2 bases from V and 1 base from J, with 9 bases between. The CDR3 reads CASSVNWGQETQYF. CDR3 bases: TGTGCCAGCAGCGTTAATTGGGGCCAAGAGACCCAGTACTTC.

The J gene is TRBJ1-1, the V gene TRBV27; the D gene is possibly TRBD1 (5 bases). V was cut by 5 bases and J by 3 bases, with 16 bases left in between. There are 15 residues in the CDR3. The germline CDR1 and CDR2 sequences are MNHEY and SMNVEV (reference sequence). The CDR3 DNA is TGTGCCAGCAGTGGGCAGGGTAGGGCGGACACTGAAGCTTTCTTT. Protein: CASSGQGRADTEAFF.

V gene TRBV5-5 combines with J gene TRBJ2-3; 12 bases line up with TRBD2. The CDR3 is 18 residues long. The junction had 13 bases not matched to a gene; V was cut back by 4 bases and J by 4 bases. CDR1 is SGHKS, CDR2 YYEKEE, per germline (reference sequence). The CDR3 DNA sequence: TGTGCCAGCAGCCCCGGGGACCGACTAGCGGGAGCGTCAGATACGCAGTATTTT. Translated: CASSPGDRLAGASDTQYF.

Points on this clone: The conserved closing phenylalanine or tryptophan is absent in this CDR3, likely reflecting a read error. The chain combines TRBV29-1 with TRBJ2-7; 8 bases are a match to TRBD1. There are 14 residues in the CDR3. Germline values: CDR1 SQVTM, CDR2 ANQGSEA. The V and J ends lost 1 base and 1 base, in that order; junction bases with no gene match: 3. The chain's CDR3 is CSVEGGQASYEQYL. The CDR3 DNA follows: TGCAGCGTTGAAGGGGGACAGGCGTCCTACGAGCAGTACCTC.

V and J are TRBV7-9 and TRBJ2-7, with 7 nucleotides matching TRBD2. V lost 6 bases to trimming and J lost 7 bases; unmatched junction nucleotides: 24. The CDR3 runs 18 residues. CDR1 is SEHNR, CDR2 FQNEAQ, per germline (reference sequence). CDR3 sequence reads: CASSRDSRILAARGEQYF. The CDR3 DNA sequence: TGTGCCAGCAGTCGAGATTCTCGCATCCTAGCGGCTAGAGGGGAGCAGTACTTC. Full variable domain (missing parts from reference TRBV7-9 and TRBJ2-7): DTGVSQNPRHKITKRGQNVTFRCDPISEHNRLYWYRQTLGQGPEFLTYFQNEAQLEKSRLLSDRFSAERPKGSFSTLEIQRTEQGDSAMYLCASSRDSRILAARGEQYFGPGTRLTVT.

The CDR3 DNA follows: TGTGCTAGTGGTCAGTGGGGGGGGTACGAGCAGTACTTC. It is translated as CASGQWGGYEQYF. The rearrangement uses TRBV12-5 and TRBJ2-7; 7 nucleotides match TRBD2. Unmatched junction bases numbered 5, after V lost 5 bases and J lost 4 bases. CDR1 and CDR2 (germline): LGHNT, FRNRAP. The CDR3 loop spans 13 amino acids. The variable domain in full, with the rest retrieved from reference TRBV12-5 and TRBJ2-7, is DARVTQTPRHKVTEMGQEVTMRCQPILGHNTVFWYRQTMMQGLELLAYFRNRAPLDDSGMPKDRFSAEMPDATLATLKIQPSEPRDSAVYFCASGQWGGYEQYFGPGTRLTVT.

The CDR3 region is CASSLGPSYGYTF. CDR3 sequence (DNA): TGTGCCAGCAGCCTGGGACCGAGCTATGGCTACACCTTC. The V gene is TRBV11-2, the J gene TRBJ1-2, with a tentative D call TRBD1 (5 bases). This CDR3 has 13 residues. Germline V gene lookup returns CDR1 SGHAT and CDR2 FQNNGV. Trimming removed 5 bases at V and 4 bases at J, with 11 bases between.

The chain has TRBV7-6 and TRBJ1-1, with TRBD1 as a possible D gene (5 bases). The germline CDR1 and CDR2 sequences are SGHVS and FNYEAQ. The length of the CDR3 is 13 residues. Trimming removed 4 bases at V and 7 bases at J, with 13 bases between. The CDR3 coding sequence is TGTGCCAGCAGCTCAGACGGCGGGGGTGAAGCTTTCTTT. The encoded protein is CASSSDGGGEAFF.

V gene TRBV11-3 combines with J gene TRBJ1-5; 7 nucleotides align to TRBD1. With 1 base clipped from V and 0 bases from J, the junction kept 9 bases outside the gene matches. The CDR3 sequence is 18 residues long. In germline, CDR1 is SGHNT, CDR2 YENEEA. The CDR3 loop reads CASSLGQGLDTSNQPQHF. The CDR3, as DNA: TGTGCCAGCAGCTTAGGACAGGGACTAGATACTAGCAATCAGCCCCAGCATTTT.